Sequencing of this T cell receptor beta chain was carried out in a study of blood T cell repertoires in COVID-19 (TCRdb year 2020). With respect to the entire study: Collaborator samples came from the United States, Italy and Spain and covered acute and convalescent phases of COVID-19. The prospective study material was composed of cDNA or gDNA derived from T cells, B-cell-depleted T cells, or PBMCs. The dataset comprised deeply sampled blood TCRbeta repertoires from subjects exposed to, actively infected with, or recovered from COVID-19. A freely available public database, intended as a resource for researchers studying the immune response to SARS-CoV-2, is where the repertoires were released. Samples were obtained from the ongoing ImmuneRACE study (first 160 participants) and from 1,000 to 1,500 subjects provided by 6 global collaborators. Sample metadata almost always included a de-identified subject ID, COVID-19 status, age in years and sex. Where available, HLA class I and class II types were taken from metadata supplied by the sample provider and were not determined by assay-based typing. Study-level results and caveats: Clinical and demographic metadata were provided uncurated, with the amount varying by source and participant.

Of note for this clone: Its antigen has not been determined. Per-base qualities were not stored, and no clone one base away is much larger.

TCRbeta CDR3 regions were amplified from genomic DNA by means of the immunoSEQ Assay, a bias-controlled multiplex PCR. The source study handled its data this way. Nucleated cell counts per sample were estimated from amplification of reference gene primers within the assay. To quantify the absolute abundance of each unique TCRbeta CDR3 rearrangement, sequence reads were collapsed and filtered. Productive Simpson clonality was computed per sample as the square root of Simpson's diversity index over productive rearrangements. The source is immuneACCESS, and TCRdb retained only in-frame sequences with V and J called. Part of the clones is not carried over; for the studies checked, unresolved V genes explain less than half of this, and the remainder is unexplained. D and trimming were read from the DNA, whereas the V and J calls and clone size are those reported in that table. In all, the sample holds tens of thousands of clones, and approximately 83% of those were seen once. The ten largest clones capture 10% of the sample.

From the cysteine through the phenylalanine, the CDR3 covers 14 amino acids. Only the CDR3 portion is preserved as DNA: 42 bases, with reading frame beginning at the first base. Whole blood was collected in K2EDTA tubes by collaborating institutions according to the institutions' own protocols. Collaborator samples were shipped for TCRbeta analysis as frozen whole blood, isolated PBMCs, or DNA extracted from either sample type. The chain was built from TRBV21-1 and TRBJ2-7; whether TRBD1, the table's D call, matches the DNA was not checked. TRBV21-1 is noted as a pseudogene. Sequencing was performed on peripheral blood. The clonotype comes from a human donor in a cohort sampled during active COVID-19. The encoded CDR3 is CASSKGTGGGEQYF. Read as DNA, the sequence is TGTGCCAGCAGCAAAGGGACAGGGGGCGGCGAGCAGTACTTC.